A selection of T cell receptor beta chains follows, all from one sample in a study of Ad26.COV2.S vaccination and SARS-CoV-2 variants. Produced via immunoSEQ multiplex PCR; TCRdb's table is partial and in-frame only. Counted here are about 350,000 clones, about 87% occurring once; the ten biggest clones make up around 6.4%. The sequencing used peripheral blood, collected in a trial of Ad26.COV2.S vaccine versus placebo. The origin of the receptors is a person aged 18 to 59 who received the Ad26.COV2.S COVID-19 vaccine or a placebo. Each CDR3 is given with its conserved first and last residue.

V	CDR3
TRBV18	CASSPGATDTQYF
TRBV4-2	CASSQVGPDQPQHF
TRBV4-2	CASSQGGLDNEQFF
TRBV30	CAWSVGLYNEQFF
TRBV6-5	CASTQRGATDTQYF
TRBV4-3	CASSQGLKNEQFF
TRBV29-1	CSVSRTDYGYTF
TRBV7-8	CASSLEQGLTEAFF
TRBV2	CASSEVGDRGNTIYF
TRBV5-4	CASSPRGQEGVYNEQFF
TRBV6-2/TRBV6-3	CASSYSPGMRAARQETQYF
TRBV7-6	CASSLAADANYGYTF
TRBV7-8	CASSLAPGEAEKLFF
TRBV5-4	CASSLEASGRGDTQYF
TRBV19	CASRTEGFAYNEKLFF
TRBV27	CASSLHHRFYEQYF
TRBV9	CASSVVSYTEAFF
TRBV20-1	CSARGGGYTF
TRBV19	CASSIVGGVAFF
TRBV15	CATRRYEQYF
TRBV9	CASSVDFGVTEAFF
TRBV28	CASSSLGGSNQPQHF
TRBV28	CASNPPPGTGSTNEKLFF
TRBV6-1	CATRTQTNEKLFF
TRBV28	CASRIDHNYGYTF
TRBV7-9	CASVSAQTDTQYF
TRBV9	CASSASGQSNTEAFF
TRBV18	CASSPTENEQYF
TRBV5-1	CASSLVGGGPYEQYF
TRBV29-1	CSVGGHIMRGYGYTF
TRBV28	CASSSPRQATGNQPQHF